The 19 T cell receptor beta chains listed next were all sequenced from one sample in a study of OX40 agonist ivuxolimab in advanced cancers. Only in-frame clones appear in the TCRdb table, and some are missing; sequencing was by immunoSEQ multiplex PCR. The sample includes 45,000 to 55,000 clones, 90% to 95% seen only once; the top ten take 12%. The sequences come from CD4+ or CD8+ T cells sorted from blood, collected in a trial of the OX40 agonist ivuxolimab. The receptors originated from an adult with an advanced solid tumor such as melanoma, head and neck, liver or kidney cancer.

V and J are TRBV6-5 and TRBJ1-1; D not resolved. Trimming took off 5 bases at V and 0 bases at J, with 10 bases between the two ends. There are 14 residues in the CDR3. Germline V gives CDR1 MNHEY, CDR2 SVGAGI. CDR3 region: CASSEEPLNTEAFF. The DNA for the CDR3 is TGTGCCAGCAGTGAAGAGCCACTGAACACTGAAGCTTTCTTT.

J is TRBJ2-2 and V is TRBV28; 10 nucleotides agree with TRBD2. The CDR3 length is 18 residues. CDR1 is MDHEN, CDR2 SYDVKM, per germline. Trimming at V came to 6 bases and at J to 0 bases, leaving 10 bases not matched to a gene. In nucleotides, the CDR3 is TGTGCCAGCAGGGTACTAGCGGGACGTAACGCGAACACCGGGGAGCTGTTTTTT. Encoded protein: CASRVLAGRNANTGELFF.

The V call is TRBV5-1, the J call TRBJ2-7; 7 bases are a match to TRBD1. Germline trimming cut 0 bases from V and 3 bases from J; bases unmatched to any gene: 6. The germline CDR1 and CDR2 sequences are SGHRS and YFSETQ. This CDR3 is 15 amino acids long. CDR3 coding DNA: TGCGCCAGCAGCTTGGAAATAGGGGGCGGCTACGAGCAGTACTTC. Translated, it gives CASSLEIGGGYEQYF.

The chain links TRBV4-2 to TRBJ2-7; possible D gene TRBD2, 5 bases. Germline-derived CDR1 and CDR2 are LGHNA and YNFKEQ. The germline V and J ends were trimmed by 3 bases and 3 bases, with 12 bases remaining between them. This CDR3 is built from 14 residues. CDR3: CASSQEAMDYEQYF. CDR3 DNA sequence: TGTGCCAGCAGCCAGGAGGCAATGGACTACGAGCAGTACTTC.

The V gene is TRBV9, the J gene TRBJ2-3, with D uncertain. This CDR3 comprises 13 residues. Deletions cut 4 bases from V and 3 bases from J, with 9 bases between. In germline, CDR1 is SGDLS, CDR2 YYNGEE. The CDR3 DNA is TGTGCCAGCAGCCCACGTAATACAGATACGCAGTATTTT. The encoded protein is CASSPRNTDTQYF.

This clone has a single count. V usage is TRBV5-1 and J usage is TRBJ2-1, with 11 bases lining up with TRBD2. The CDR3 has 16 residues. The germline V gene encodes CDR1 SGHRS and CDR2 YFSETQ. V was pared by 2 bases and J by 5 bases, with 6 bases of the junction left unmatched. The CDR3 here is CASSFHSGRANNEQFF. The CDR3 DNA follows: TGCGCCAGCAGCTTCCATAGCGGGAGGGCTAACAATGAGCAGTTCTTC.

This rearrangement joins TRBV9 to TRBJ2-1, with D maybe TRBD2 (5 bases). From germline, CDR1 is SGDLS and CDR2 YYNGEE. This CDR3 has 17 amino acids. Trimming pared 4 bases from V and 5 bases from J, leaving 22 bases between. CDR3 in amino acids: CASSITGGPSGNNEQFF. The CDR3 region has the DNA TGTGCCAGCAGCATAACGGGCGGGCCTAGTGGAAACAATGAGCAGTTCTTC.

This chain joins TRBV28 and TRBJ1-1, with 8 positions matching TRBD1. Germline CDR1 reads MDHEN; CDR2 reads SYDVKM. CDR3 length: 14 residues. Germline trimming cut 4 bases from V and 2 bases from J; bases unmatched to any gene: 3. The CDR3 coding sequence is TGTGCCAGCAGTTACAGGGGGGGTAACACTGAAGCTTTCTTT. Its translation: CASSYRGGNTEAFF.

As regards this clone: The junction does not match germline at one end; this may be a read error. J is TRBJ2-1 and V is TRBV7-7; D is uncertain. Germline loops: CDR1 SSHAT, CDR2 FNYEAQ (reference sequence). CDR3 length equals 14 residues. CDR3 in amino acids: CASSLFVGSDEQFF. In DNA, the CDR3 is TGTGCTAGCAGCTTATTTGTGGGGTCCGATGAGCAGTTCTTC.

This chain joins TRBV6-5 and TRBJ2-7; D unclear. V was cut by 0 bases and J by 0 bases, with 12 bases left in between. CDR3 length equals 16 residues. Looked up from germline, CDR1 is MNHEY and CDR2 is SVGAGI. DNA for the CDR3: TGTGCCAGCAGTTACTCGAATAGGCTCCCCTCCTACGAGCAGTACTTC. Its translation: CASSYSNRLPSYEQYF.

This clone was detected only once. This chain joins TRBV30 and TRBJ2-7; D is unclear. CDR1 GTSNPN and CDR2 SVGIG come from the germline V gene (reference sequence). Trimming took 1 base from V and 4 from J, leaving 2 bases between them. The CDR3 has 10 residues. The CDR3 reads CAWSGYEQYF. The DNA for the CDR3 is TGTGCCTGGAGTGGGTACGAGCAGTACTTC.

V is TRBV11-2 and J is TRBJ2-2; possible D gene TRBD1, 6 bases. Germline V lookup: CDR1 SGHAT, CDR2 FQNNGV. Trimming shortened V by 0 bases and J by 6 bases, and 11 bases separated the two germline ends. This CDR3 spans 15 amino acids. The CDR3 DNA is TGTGCCAGCAGCTTAGACGCTGGGACACCCGGGGAGCTGTTTTTT. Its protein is CASSLDAGTPGELFF.

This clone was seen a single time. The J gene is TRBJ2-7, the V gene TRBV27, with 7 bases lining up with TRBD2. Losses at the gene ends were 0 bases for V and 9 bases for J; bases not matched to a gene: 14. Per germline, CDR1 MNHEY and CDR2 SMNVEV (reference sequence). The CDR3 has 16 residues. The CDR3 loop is CASSLSPGGLVSGQYF. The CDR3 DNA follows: TGTGCCAGCAGTTTATCCCCCGGCGGACTAGTGAGCGGGCAGTACTTC.

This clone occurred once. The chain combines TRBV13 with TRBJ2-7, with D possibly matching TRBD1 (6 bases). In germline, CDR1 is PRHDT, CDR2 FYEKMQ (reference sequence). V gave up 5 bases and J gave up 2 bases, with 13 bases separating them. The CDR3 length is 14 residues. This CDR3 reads CASSPRDTPYEQYF. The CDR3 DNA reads TGTGCCAGCAGCCCCCGGGACACCCCCTACGAGCAGTACTTC.

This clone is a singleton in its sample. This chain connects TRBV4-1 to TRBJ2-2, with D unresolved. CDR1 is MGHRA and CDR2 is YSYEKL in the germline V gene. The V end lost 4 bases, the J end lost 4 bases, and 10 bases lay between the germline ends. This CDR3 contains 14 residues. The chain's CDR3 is CASSPPPGTGELFF. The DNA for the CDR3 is TGCGCCAGCAGCCCCCCGCCGGGCACCGGGGAGCTGTTTTTT.

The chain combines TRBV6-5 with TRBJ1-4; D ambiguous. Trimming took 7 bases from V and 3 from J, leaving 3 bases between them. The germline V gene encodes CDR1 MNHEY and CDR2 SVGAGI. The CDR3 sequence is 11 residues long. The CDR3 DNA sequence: TGTGCCAGCATGGCTAATGAAAAACTGTTTTTT. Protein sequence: CASMANEKLFF.

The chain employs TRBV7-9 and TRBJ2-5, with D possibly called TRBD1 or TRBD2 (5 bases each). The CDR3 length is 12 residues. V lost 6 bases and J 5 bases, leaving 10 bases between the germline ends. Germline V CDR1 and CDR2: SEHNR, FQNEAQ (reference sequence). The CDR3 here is CASSPWGETQYF. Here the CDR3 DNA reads TGTGCCAGCAGTCCGTGGGGGGAGACCCAGTACTTC.

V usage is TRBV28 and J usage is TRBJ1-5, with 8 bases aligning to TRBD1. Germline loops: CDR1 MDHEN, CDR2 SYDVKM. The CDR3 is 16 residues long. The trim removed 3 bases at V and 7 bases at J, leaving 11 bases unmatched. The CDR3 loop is CASSFPSGGAGQPQHF. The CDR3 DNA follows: TGTGCCAGCAGTTTTCCCTCAGGGGGCGCCGGACAGCCCCAGCATTTT.

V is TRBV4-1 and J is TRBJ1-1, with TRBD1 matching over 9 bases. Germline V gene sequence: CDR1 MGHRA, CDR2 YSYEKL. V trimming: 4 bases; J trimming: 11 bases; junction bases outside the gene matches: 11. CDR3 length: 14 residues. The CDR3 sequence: CASSPGAGTGNAFF. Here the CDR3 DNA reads TGCGCCAGCAGCCCAGGCGCCGGGACAGGGAACGCTTTCTTT.